Here is one TCR beta chain with its context. Its specificity is unknown. These data come from a study of blood T cells in healthy people across ages. Study as a whole: About one barcoded beta molecule per two T cells was captured by template switching.

CDR3 size: 15 residues. V lost 4 bases and J lost 0; bases outside the gene matches: 3. Looked up from germline, CDR1 is LGHDT and CDR2 is YNNKEL (reference sequence). Through a sample-barcoded 5' primer and a J-beta primer mix, a second PCR was run for 7 to 11 cycles. TCRdb reanalysed the 5' RACE reads using MiXCR and keeps one entry per CDR3 protein. The sample lists approximately 730,000 distinct CDR3 sequences, roughly 44% occurring once. Study findings and constraints: Comparison with aged donors showed that long-lived donors had more naive CD4+ cells and higher diversity.

Investigators took about 9.4 milliliters of peripheral blood from every donor. This receptor was taken from a woman aged 55-70 years in good health. Sequenced sample: blood. V and J are TRBV3-1 and TRBJ2-1; 7 positions match TRBD2. DNA for the CDR3: TGTGCCAGCAGCCCCGGACTAGTCTCCTACAATGAGCAGTTCTTC. It translates to CASSPGLVSYNEQFF.